The 26 T cell receptor beta chains presented below share a single source sample, sequenced in a study of shared clonotypes between healthy human individuals. The protocol was immunoSEQ multiplex PCR, while the TCRdb copy is restricted to in-frame clones and leaves out a portion. Among some 470,000 clones listed, around 80% were seen once. The material sequenced was PBMCs. The receptors derive from a woman aged 40 to 49 in good health. Some clones in this sample may be carry-over from other donors' samples.

This chain joins TRBV5-8 and TRBJ2-7, with D perhaps matching TRBD2 (5 bases). The CDR3 loop spans 14 amino acids. Germline CDR1 is SGHTS and CDR2 is YDEGEE. The germline V and J ends were trimmed by 4 bases and 1 base, with 12 bases remaining between them. Here the CDR3 reads CASSIRTGSYEQYF. CDR3 DNA: TGTGCCAGCAGCATCCGGACGGGATCCTACGAGCAGTACTTC.

The chain recombines TRBV19 with TRBJ2-3; no firm D call. CDR1 and CDR2 from the germline V gene are LNHDA and SQIVND (reference sequence). The CDR3 runs to 16 residues. V gave up 1 base and J gave up 0 bases, with 11 bases separating them. In DNA form, the CDR3 reads TGTGCCAGTAGTATAGGTAGGAGCCCTAGCACAGATACGCAGTATTTT. This codes for CASSIGRSPSTDTQYF.

About this clone itself: The same CDR3 can be traced to other DNA sequences in this sample. CDR3 DNA sequence: TGTGCCAGCAGCGCTGGACTAGGATACGAGCAGTACTTC. Translation gives CASSAGLGYEQYF. V is TRBV5-6 and J is TRBJ2-7; 7 bases are shared with TRBD2. Germline loops: CDR1 SGHDT, CDR2 YYEEEE. This CDR3 has 13 amino acids. Trimming removed 4 bases from V and 4 bases from J; junction bases left unmatched: 5.

The gene calls are TRBV6-5 and TRBJ2-1, with D possibly TRBD2 on 5 matching bases. Looked up from germline, CDR1 is MNHEY and CDR2 is SVGAGI. V lost 2 bases and J lost 8, with 19 bases in between. CDR3 length: 16 amino acids. Here the CDR3 reads CASSYNRPTRTYEQFF. CDR3 sequence (DNA): TGTGCCAGCAGTTACAACCGTCCAACTAGGACCTATGAGCAGTTCTTC.

The V gene is TRBV29-1, the J gene TRBJ2-7; 10 bases are shared with TRBD2. The CDR3 consists of 14 residues. The junction had 8 bases not matched to a gene; V was cut back by 6 bases and J by 3 bases. The germline CDR1 and CDR2 sequences are SQVTM and ANQGSEA. This CDR3 is CSVGLAGDRYEQYF. In DNA, the CDR3 is TGCAGCGTCGGTCTAGCGGGAGATCGCTACGAGCAGTACTTC.

The genes are TRBV30 and TRBJ2-3; 8 nucleotides match TRBD2. The CDR3 contains 15 residues. Per germline, CDR1 GTSNPN and CDR2 SVGIG (reference sequence). V trimming: 1 base; J trimming: 2 bases; junction bases outside the gene matches: 5. The CDR3 nucleotides are TGTGCCTGGAGTGAACTAGCGGACGACACAGATACGCAGTATTTT. Translated, it gives CAWSELADDTDTQYF.

The genes are TRBV28 and TRBJ1-5, with D perhaps matching TRBD1 (5 bases). V was cut by 2 bases and J by 5 bases, with 13 bases left in between. Germline CDR1 MDHEN, CDR2 SYDVKM. This CDR3 has 15 residues. The CDR3 region has the DNA TGTGCCAGCAGTTTACTGGACACTCTCGATCAGCCCCAGCATTTT. This sequence encodes CASSLLDTLDQPQHF.

This clone was detected only once. The chain employs TRBV6-5 and TRBJ2-1; the D gene is possibly TRBD2 (5 bases). Germline CDR1 is MNHEY and CDR2 is SVGAGI. The CDR3 spans 14 residues. V lost 6 bases and J 4 bases, leaving 13 bases between the germline ends. The CDR3 sequence is CASSTSSEYNEQFF. DNA for the CDR3: TGTGCCAGCAGCACCAGTAGCGAATACAATGAGCAGTTCTTC.

V gene TRBV6-1 combines with J gene TRBJ2-5; possible D gene TRBD1, 6 bases. The V gene lost 5 bases and the J gene lost 1 base, with 8 bases spanning the gap. The CDR3 runs 13 residues. CDR1 and CDR2 (germline): MNHNS, SASEGT. The chain's CDR3 is CASSPGAQETQYF. The CDR3 DNA follows: TGTGCCAGCAGTCCAGGGGCCCAAGAGACCCAGTACTTC.

The V call is TRBV11-2, the J call TRBJ2-7; D unresolved. Deletions cut 5 bases from V and 2 bases from J, with 10 bases between. The CDR3 is 13 amino acids. Germline V CDR1 and CDR2: SGHAT, FQNNGV. CDR3 region: CASSQSSTYEQYF. CDR3 coding DNA: TGTGCCAGCAGCCAATCCTCGACCTACGAGCAGTACTTC. The whole variable domain, filled in from reference TRBV11-2 and TRBJ2-7, reads EAGVAQSPRYKIIEKRQSVAFWCNPISGHATLYWYQQILGQGPKLLIQFQNNGVVDDSQLPKDRFSAERLKGVDSTLKIQPAKLEDSAVYLCASSQSSTYEQYFGPGTRLTVT.

This clone came up once. V and J are TRBV21-1 and TRBJ2-1; the D call TRBD2 from the table was never checked on the DNA. TRBV21-1 is a documented pseudogene. This CDR3 region has 16 residues. For the CDR3, the DNA is TGTGCCAGCGCAAAGGGGGGGGCCTTAACCTACAATGAGCAGTTCTTC. Amino acids: CASAKGGALTYNEQFF.

This clone appeared many times. The chain couples TRBV7-9 to TRBJ1-1; D is undetermined. Trimming cost V 1 base and J 5 bases, with 8 bases left between them. This CDR3 region has 13 residues. Germline loops: CDR1 SEHNR, CDR2 FQNEAQ (reference sequence). The CDR3 is CASSLGFATEAFF. In DNA form, the CDR3 reads TGTGCCAGCAGCTTAGGCTTTGCGACTGAAGCTTTCTTT.

This clone was picked up a small number of times. The chain recombines TRBV7-2 with TRBJ2-7; D is unresolved. CDR3 length: 16 residues. V was pared by 1 base and J by 0 bases, with 13 bases between. The germline CDR1 and CDR2 sequences are SGHTA and FQGNSA. Here the CDR3 DNA reads TGTGCCAGCAGCTTAGTCTGGCCCACCATCTCCTACGAGCAGTACTTC. This gives the protein CASSLVWPTISYEQYF.

This clone was seen more than once but under ten times. The chain has TRBV28 and TRBJ1-2; D is undetermined. CDR3 length: 11 residues. The V gene lost 8 bases and the J gene lost 3 bases, with 7 bases spanning the gap. The germline V gene encodes CDR1 MDHEN and CDR2 SYDVKM. The CDR3 DNA reads as TGTGCCAGCGGAAACTACTATGGCTACACCTTC. Amino acid sequence: CASGNYYGYTF.

The chain uses TRBV29-1 and TRBJ1-1; TRBD1 might be the D (5 bases). This CDR3 has 13 amino acids. Germline V gene sequence: CDR1 SQVTM, CDR2 ANQGSEA. V gave up 6 bases and J gave up 1 base, with 12 bases separating them. CDR3 in DNA: TGCAGCGTCTCCGGGGGGGGGAACACTGAAGCTTTCTTT. Its protein is CSVSGGGNTEAFF.

This chain's CDR3 is CAWTGGWHEQYF. As DNA, the CDR3 is TGTGCCTGGACAGGGGGTTGGCACGAGCAGTACTTC. J is TRBJ2-7 and V is TRBV30; 7 bases map to TRBD1. The junction had 5 bases not matched to a gene; V was cut back by 4 bases and J by 5 bases. The CDR3 runs to 12 residues. Looked up from germline, CDR1 is GTSNPN and CDR2 is SVGIG (reference sequence).

The rearrangement joins TRBV4-1 to TRBJ2-1, with D unclear. The CDR3 has 15 residues. Germline CDR1 is MGHRA and CDR2 is YSYEKL. Trimming stripped 4 bases from V and 2 bases from J, with 12 bases between. The CDR3 sequence: CASSLTPGTYNEQFF. In DNA form, the CDR3 reads TGCGCCAGCAGCCTAACCCCAGGAACCTACAATGAGCAGTTCTTC.

A few counts support this clone. The genes are TRBV7-2 and TRBJ2-5, with 8 bases fitting TRBD1. Looked up from germline, CDR1 is SGHTA and CDR2 is FQGNSA. This CDR3 has 14 residues. The V segment lost 3 bases and the J segment 3 bases; nucleotides outside the gene matches: 3. CDR3 loop: CASSFDRGEETQYF. The CDR3, as DNA: TGTGCCAGCAGCTTCGACAGGGGAGAAGAGACCCAGTACTTC.

This clone was observed many times. J is TRBJ2-7 and V is TRBV28; TRBD2 matches 12 bases. CDR1 and CDR2 (germline): MDHEN, SYDVKM. After removal of 5 bases from V and 3 bases from J, the junction contained 5 bases not matched to a gene. There are 15 residues in the CDR3. The CDR3 protein is CASSPASGRGYEQYF. DNA for the CDR3: TGTGCCAGCAGTCCGGCTAGCGGGAGGGGCTACGAGCAGTACTTC.

The CDR3 DNA reads TGTGCCAGCAGCCTGCGACAGGGGATCGATGAGCAGTTCTTC. Encoded protein: CASSLRQGIDEQFF. This chain uses TRBV5-6 with TRBJ2-1, with 8 positions matching TRBD1. Germline CDR1 SGHDT, CDR2 YYEEEE. CDR3 size: 14 residues. V lost 4 bases to trimming and J lost 8 bases; unmatched junction nucleotides: 8.

The rearrangement links TRBV19 to TRBJ2-1; 14 bases map to TRBD2. J gave up 10 bases and V 4 bases, and 9 bases lay outside the gene matches. This CDR3 spans 16 amino acids. From germline, CDR1 is LNHDA and CDR2 SQIVND (reference sequence). CDR3 sequence: CASSRRLAGGALEQFF. CDR3 sequence (DNA): TGTGCCAGTAGTAGACGACTAGCGGGAGGGGCGTTGGAGCAGTTCTTC.

The rearrangement joins TRBV2 to TRBJ2-1, with no clear D. Trimming shortened V by 1 base and J by 16 bases, and 17 bases separated the two germline ends. Germline loops: CDR1 SNHLY, CDR2 FYNNEI. The CDR3 extends over 13 amino acids. For the CDR3, the DNA is TGTGCCAGCAGTGAAGGGTTGGGTTCTTCGCGTTTCTTC. This codes for CASSEGLGSSRFF.

The rearrangement joins TRBV7-2 to TRBJ2-1; 8 nucleotides align to TRBD2. Germline lookup yields CDR1 SGHTA and CDR2 FQGNSA. This CDR3 is 15 amino acids long. V trimming: 5 bases; J trimming: 7 bases; junction bases outside the gene matches: 10. In DNA form, the CDR3 reads TGTGCCAGCAGCCTCGTAGCGGGATCGGGAAATGAGCAGTTCTTC. The encoded protein is CASSLVAGSGNEQFF.

The chain has TRBV4-2 and TRBJ2-1; 10 bases align to TRBD2. V lost 3 bases, J lost 9 bases, and 8 bases stayed unmatched. Germline-derived CDR1 and CDR2 are LGHNA and YNFKEQ. The CDR3 spans 15 residues. The CDR3 DNA sequence: TGTGCCAGCAGCCACGATTCTAGCGGGAGAGGTGAGCAGTTCTTC. This encodes CASSHDSSGRGEQFF.

The chain has TRBV7-2 and TRBJ2-7; D perhaps matches TRBD1 (5 bases). Trimming removed 6 bases from V and 2 bases from J, with 17 bases in between. The CDR3 spans 15 residues. CDR1 and CDR2 (germline): SGHTA, FQGNSA. This CDR3 reads CASREGVYRTYEQYF. CDR3 DNA sequence: TGTGCCAGCAGGGAAGGGGTTTACCGAACCTACGAGCAGTACTTC. The entire variable domain, with the rest obtained from reference TRBV7-2 and TRBJ2-7, is as follows: GAGVSQSPSNKVTEKGKDVELRCDPISGHTALYWYRQSLGQGLEFLIYFQGNSAPDKSGLPSDRFSAERTGGSVSTLTIQRTQQEDSAVYLCASREGVYRTYEQYFGPGTRLTVT.

The V gene is TRBV5-8, the J gene TRBJ2-5; D remains ambiguous. CDR1 is SGHTS and CDR2 is YDEGEE in the germline V gene. The CDR3 covers 11 residues. The V end was cut by 0 bases, the J end by 5 bases, with 2 bases between. CDR3: CASSLVETQYF. Written as DNA, the CDR3 is TGTGCCAGCAGCTTGGTGGAGACCCAGTACTTC.